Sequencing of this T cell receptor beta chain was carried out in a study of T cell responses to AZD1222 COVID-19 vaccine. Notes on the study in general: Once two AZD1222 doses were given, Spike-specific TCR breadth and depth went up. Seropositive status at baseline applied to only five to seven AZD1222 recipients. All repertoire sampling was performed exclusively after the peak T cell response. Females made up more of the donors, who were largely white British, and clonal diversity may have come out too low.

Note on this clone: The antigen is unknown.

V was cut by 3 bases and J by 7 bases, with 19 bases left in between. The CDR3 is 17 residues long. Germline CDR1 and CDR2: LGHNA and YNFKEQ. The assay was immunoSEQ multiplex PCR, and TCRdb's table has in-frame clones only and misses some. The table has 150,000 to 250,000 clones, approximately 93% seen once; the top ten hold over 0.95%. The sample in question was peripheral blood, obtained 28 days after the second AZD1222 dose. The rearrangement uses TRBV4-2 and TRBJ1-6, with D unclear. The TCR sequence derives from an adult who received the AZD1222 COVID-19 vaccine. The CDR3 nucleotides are TGTGCCAGCAGCCATACCTCTCACACGGACGGAAATTCACCCCTCCACTTT. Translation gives CASSHTSHTDGNSPLHF.